These T cell receptor beta chains were read from a single sample in a study of blood T cell repertoires in COVID-19. Some clones are missing from TCRdb's copy, which holds only in-frame ones; the method was immunoSEQ multiplex PCR. The sample consists of 200,000 to 250,000 clones, 80% to 85% of them appearing once. The sample consisted of PBMCs or T cells enriched from blood (not recorded which). Source of these receptors: a woman in her thirties or forties who had recovered from COVID-19. CDR3s include the opening cysteine and the closing phenylalanine or tryptophan. Fields, in order: clone size, V gene, D gene, J gene, CDR3 protein, CDR3 DNA. The D gene is left open where the match is weak. Rows give clone size only sometimes, using once, few, many, or a class for an expanded clone.

NA,TRBV2,NA,TRBJ2-1,CASRIIGGNEQFF,TGTGCCAGCAGAATTATTGGGGGGAATGAGCAGTTCTTC
once,TRBV7-9,NA,TRBJ2-1,CASSFDWSSAPNEQFF,TGTGCCAGCAGCTTTGATTGGAGTAGCGCCCCGAATGAGCAGTTCTTC
NA,TRBV6-2/TRBV6-3,NA,TRBJ2-1,CASSPWEENNEQFF,TGTGCCAGCAGCCCATGGGAGGAGAACAATGAGCAGTTCTTC
NA,TRBV19,NA,TRBJ1-1,CASTPTGNTEAFF,TGTGCCAGTACCCCCACAGGGAACACTGAAGCTTTCTTT
NA,TRBV18,TRBD2,TRBJ2-1,CASSGAGVGDEQFF,TGTGCCAGCTCAGGAGCGGGAGTTGGTGATGAGCAGTTCTTC
NA,TRBV7-8,TRBD1,TRBJ1-3,CASSLKQGGSGNTIYF,TGTGCCAGCAGCTTGAAACAGGGGGGGAGTGGAAACACCATATATTTT
NA,TRBV7-2,NA,TRBJ2-5,CASSTMYQETQYF,TGTGCCAGCAGCACAATGTACCAAGAGACCCAGTACTTC
NA,TRBV18,TRBD2,TRBJ2-3,CASSPTSGSRDTQYF,TGTGCCAGCTCACCGACTAGCGGGAGTAGGGATACGCAGTATTTT
NA,TRBV6-5,NA,TRBJ1-3,CASSYSWSTGNTIYF,TGTGCCAGCAGTTACTCGTGGAGTACGGGAAACACCATATATTTT
NA,TRBV2,NA,TRBJ2-3,CASTGGGSDTQYF,TGTGCCAGCACTGGGGGAGGATCAGATACGCAGTATTTT
few,TRBV7-2,NA,TRBJ1-4,CASSRGGPTNEKLFF,TGTGCCAGCAGCCGGGGGGGGCCGACTAATGAAAAACTGTTTTTT
NA,TRBV3-1/TRBV3-2,NA,TRBJ1-2,CASSQDVGGYTF,TGTGCCAGCAGCCAAGACGTCGGTGGCTACACCTTC
NA,TRBV10-3,NA,TRBJ2-7,CAISERSNSYEQYF,TGTGCCATCAGTGAGCGTAGTAACTCCTACGAGCAGTACTTC
NA,TRBV2,NA,TRBJ2-3,CASSDLLGTDTQYF,TGTGCCAGCAGTGATTTACTCGGCACAGATACGCAGTATTTT
NA,TRBV24-1,TRBD1,TRBJ2-7,CATSDLDRGYEQYF,TGTGCCACCAGTGATCTGGACAGGGGATACGAGCAGTACTTC
NA,TRBV28,NA,TRBJ2-7,CASSPPSGEQYF,TGTGCCAGCAGTCCCCCCTCGGGCGAGCAGTACTTC
NA,TRBV14,TRBD1,TRBJ2-5,CASSHFGQGGWETQYF,TGTGCCAGCAGCCACTTCGGACAGGGCGGTTGGGAGACCCAGTACTTC
NA,TRBV28,TRBD1,TRBJ1-6,CASRILTGVNSPLHF,TGTGCCAGCAGGATACTCACAGGGGTAAATTCACCCCTCCACTTT
once,TRBV4-3,NA,TRBJ1-1,CASSQDGRSPTEAFF,TGCGCCAGCAGCCAAGACGGTCGTTCCCCCACTGAAGCTTTCTTT
NA,TRBV2,TRBD1,TRBJ1-3,CASSKGGSSGNTIYF,TGTGCCAGCAGCAAAGGGGGCTCTTCTGGAAACACCATATATTTT
few,TRBV5-6,NA,TRBJ1-3,CASSLVGGNTIYF,TGTGCCAGCAGCTTGGTCGGGGGAAACACCATATATTTT
few,TRBV28,TRBD1,TRBJ2-1,CASGTGDYNEQFF,TGTGCCAGCGGGACAGGAGACTACAATGAGCAGTTCTTC
NA,TRBV4-3,NA,TRBJ1-3,CASSPGGGPGNTIYF,TGCGCCAGCAGCCCGGGCGGGGGCCCTGGAAACACCATATATTTT
NA,TRBV7-9,NA,TRBJ1-6,CASSPEGTSGSPLHF,TGTGCCAGCAGCCCCGAGGGAACTAGCGGGTCACCCCTCCACTTT
NA,TRBV27,TRBD1,TRBJ1-4,CASSFQGAGEKLFF,TGTGCCAGCAGTTTCCAGGGGGCGGGTGAAAAACTGTTTTTT
NA,TRBV28,NA,TRBJ1-5,CASSLTFRVWQPQHF,TGTGCCAGCAGTCTAACATTCAGGGTGTGGCAGCCCCAGCATTTT
NA,TRBV5-6,NA,TRBJ1-1,CASSPPGVVNTEAFF,TGTGCCAGCAGCCCCCCGGGGGTAGTTAACACTGAAGCTTTCTTT
NA,TRBV9,NA,TRBJ2-7,CASSPGGPYEQYF,TGTGCCAGCAGCCCAGGTGGCCCCTACGAGCAGTACTTC
NA,TRBV6-5,NA,TRBJ1-1,CASRRQSQGTEAFF,TGTGCCAGCAGGCGGCAGTCTCAAGGCACTGAAGCTTTCTTT
NA,TRBV11-1,TRBD1,TRBJ1-6,CASSHGQGSYNSPLHF,TGTGCCAGCAGCCACGGACAGGGAAGCTATAATTCACCCCTCCACTTT
few,TRBV2,TRBD2,TRBJ2-2,CATQGTSGTGELFF,TGTGCCACCCAAGGGACTAGCGGGACCGGGGAGCTGTTTTTT
NA,TRBV12-3/TRBV12-4,NA,TRBJ1-4,CASSLGTAEKLFF,TGTGCCAGCAGTTTAGGGACAGCTGAAAAACTGTTTTTT
NA,TRBV3-1/TRBV3-2,NA,TRBJ2-2,CASSQRRNTGELFF,TGTGCCAGCAGCCAGCGGAGGAACACCGGGGAGCTGTTTTTT
NA,TRBV7-9,NA,TRBJ2-2,CASRGTRGELFF,TGTGCCAGCAGGGGGACTCGCGGGGAGCTGTTTTTT
NA,TRBV19,NA,TRBJ2-7,CASSRAQGRAYEQYF,TGTGCCAGTAGTAGAGCCCAGGGCAGGGCCTACGAGCAGTACTTC
NA,TRBV10-1,NA,TRBJ2-7,CASSPGEGASYEQYF,TGCGCCAGCAGCCCGGGCGAAGGGGCCTCCTACGAGCAGTACTTC
NA,TRBV2,NA,TRBJ2-5,CASSDRGTQYF,TGTGCCAGCAGCGACCGCGGGACCCAGTACTTC
NA,TRBV18,NA,TRBJ1-2,CASSPGTPYGYTF,TGTGCCAGCTCACCAGGGACACCCTATGGCTACACCTTC
once,TRBV12-3/TRBV12-4,NA,TRBJ2-1,CASSSGREQFF,TGTGCCAGCAGTTCCGGTCGCGAGCAGTTCTTC
NA,TRBV9,NA,TRBJ1-2,CASSVDPVYGYTF,TGTGCCAGCAGCGTAGATCCGGTCTATGGCTACACCTTC
NA,TRBV7-9,TRBD2,TRBJ2-3,CASSLGTSGSPTDTQYF,TGTGCCAGCAGCTTAGGGACTAGCGGGAGTCCCACAGATACGCAGTATTTT
NA,TRBV5-1,TRBD1,TRBJ2-3,CASSLLTGAADTQYF,TGCGCCAGCAGCTTACTTACAGGGGCAGCAGATACGCAGTATTTT
NA,TRBV4-1,TRBD1,TRBJ2-2,CASRAVQGNAGELFF,TGCGCCAGCAGGGCAGTACAGGGGAACGCCGGGGAGCTGTTTTTT
NA,TRBV6-2/TRBV6-3,NA,TRBJ1-5,CASSYTLQGPNQPQHF,TGTGCCAGCAGTTACACCCTACAGGGACCTAATCAGCCCCAGCATTTT
NA,TRBV7-9,TRBD1,TRBJ1-6,CASSPGTGLGSPLHF,TGTGCCAGCAGCCCCGGGACAGGTTTGGGTTCACCCCTCCACTTT
NA,TRBV2,NA,TRBJ1-1,CASSVTANTEAFF,TGTGCCAGCAGTGTGACAGCTAACACTGAAGCTTTCTTT
NA,TRBV10-1,TRBD1,TRBJ2-7,CASSESTLRDRGHEQYF,TGCGCCAGCAGTGAGTCGACATTAAGAGACAGGGGCCACGAGCAGTACTTC
NA,TRBV19,NA,TRBJ1-1,CASSTDSVEYAEAFF,TGTGCCAGTAGTACCGACAGTGTCGAATATGCTGAAGCTTTCTTT
few,TRBV30,TRBD1,TRBJ2-3,CAWSETPGQGTDTQYF,TGTGCCTGGAGTGAGACCCCGGGACAGGGGACAGATACGCAGTATTTT